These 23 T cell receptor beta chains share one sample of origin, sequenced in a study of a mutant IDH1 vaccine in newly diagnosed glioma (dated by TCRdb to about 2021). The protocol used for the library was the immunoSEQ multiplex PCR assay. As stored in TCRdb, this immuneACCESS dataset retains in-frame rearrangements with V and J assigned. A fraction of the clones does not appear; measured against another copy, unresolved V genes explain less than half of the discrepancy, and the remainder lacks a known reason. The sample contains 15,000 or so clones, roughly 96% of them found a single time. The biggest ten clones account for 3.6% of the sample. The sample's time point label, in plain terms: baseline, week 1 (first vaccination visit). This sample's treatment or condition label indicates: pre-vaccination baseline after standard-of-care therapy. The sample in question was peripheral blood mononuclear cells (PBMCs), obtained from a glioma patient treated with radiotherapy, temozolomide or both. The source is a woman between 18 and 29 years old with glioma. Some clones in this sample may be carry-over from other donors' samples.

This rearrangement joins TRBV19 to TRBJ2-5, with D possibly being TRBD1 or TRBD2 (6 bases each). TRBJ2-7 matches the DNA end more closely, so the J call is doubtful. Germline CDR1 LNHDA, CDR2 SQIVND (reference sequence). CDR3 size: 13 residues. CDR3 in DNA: TGTGCCAGTAGTTACAGGAGGGGGGACGAGCAGTACTTC. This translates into CASSYRRGDEQYF.

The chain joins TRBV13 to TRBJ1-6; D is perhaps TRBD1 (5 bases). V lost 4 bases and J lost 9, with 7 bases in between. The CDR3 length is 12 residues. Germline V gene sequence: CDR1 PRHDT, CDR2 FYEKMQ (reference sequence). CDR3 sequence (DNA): TGTGCCAGCAGCTCAGGGACTTCACCCCTCCACTTT. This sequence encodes CASSSGTSPLHF. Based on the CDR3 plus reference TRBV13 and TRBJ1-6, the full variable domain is AAGVIQSPRHLIKEKRETATLKCYPIPRHDTVYWYQQGPGQDPQFLISFYEKMQSDKGSIPDRFSAQQFSDYHSELNMSSLELGDSALYFCASSSGTSPLHFGNGTRLTVT.

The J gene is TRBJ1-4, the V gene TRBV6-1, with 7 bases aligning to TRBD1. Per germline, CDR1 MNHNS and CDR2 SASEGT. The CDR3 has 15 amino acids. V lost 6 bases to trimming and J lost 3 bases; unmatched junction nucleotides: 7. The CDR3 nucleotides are TGTGCCAGCAGGGCCGGGACAGCCTCTAATGAAAAACTGTTTTTT. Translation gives CASRAGTASNEKLFF.

The CDR3 region is CASSPIDSYLSYNEQFF. The CDR3 DNA reads as TGCGCCAGCAGCCCGATAGACAGTTACCTTTCCTACAATGAGCAGTTCTTC. J is TRBJ2-1 and V is TRBV5-1, with D maybe TRBD1 (5 bases). The CDR3 is 17 amino acids. Germline V CDR1 and CDR2: SGHRS, YFSETQ. Trimming shortened V by 4 bases and J by 1 base, and 18 bases separated the two germline ends.

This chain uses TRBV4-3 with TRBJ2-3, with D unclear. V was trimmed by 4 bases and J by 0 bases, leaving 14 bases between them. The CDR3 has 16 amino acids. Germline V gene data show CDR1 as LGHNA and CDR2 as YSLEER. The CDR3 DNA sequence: TGCGCCAGCAGCCCTTTGTTGGACCCTAGCACAGATACGCAGTATTTT. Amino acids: CASSPLLDPSTDTQYF.

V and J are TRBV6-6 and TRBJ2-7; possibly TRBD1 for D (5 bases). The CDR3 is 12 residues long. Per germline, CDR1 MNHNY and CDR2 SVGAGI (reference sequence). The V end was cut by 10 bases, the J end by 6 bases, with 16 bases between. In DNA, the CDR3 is TGTGCCAAGACTCCAGGGTATTTCGAGCAGTACTTC. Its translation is CAKTPGYFEQYF.

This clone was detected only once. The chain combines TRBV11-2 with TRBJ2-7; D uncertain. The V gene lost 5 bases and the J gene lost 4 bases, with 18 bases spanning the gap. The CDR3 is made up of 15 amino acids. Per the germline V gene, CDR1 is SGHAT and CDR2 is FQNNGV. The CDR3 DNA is TGTGCCAGCAGCGTAGGCAGGACGGACCTATACGAGCAGTACTTC. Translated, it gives CASSVGRTDLYEQYF.

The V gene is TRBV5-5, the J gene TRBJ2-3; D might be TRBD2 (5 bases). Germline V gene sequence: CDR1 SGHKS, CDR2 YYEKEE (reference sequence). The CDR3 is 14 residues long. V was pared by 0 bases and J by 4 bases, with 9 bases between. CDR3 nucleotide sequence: TGTGCCAGCAGCTTGGAAACGCGGGCAGATACGCAGTATTTT. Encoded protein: CASSLETRADTQYF.

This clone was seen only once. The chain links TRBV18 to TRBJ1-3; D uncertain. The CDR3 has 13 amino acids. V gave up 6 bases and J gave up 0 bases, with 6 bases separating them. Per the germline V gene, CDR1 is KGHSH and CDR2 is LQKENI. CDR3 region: CASSGLSGNTIYF. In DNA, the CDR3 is TGTGCCAGCTCGGGCCTCTCTGGAAACACCATATATTTT.

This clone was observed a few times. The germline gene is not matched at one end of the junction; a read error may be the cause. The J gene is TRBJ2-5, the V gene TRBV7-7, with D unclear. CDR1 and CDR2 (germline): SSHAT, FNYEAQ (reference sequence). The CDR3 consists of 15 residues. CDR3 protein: CASSLAYSNEETQYF. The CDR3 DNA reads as TGTGCTAGCAGCTTAGCATACTCGAACGAAGAGACCCAGTACTTC.

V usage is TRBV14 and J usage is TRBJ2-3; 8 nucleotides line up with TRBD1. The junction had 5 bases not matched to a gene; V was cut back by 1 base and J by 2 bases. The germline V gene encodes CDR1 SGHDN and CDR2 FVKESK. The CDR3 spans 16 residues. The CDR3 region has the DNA TGTGCCAGCAGCCAAGTTCACAGGGGGATCACAGATACGCAGTATTTT. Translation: CASSQVHRGITDTQYF.

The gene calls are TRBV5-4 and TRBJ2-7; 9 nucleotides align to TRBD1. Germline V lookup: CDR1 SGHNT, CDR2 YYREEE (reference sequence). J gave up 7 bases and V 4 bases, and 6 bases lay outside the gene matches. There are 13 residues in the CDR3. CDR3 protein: CASSLQGALEQYF. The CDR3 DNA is TGTGCCAGCAGCCTACAGGGGGCGCTGGAGCAGTACTTC.

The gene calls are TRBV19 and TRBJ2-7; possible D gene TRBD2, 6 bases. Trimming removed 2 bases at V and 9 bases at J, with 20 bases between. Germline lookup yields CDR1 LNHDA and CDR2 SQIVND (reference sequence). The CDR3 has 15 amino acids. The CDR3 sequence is CASSITRDFLSAQYF. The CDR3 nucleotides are TGTGCCAGTAGTATAACCAGGGACTTCTTATCGGCGCAGTACTTC.

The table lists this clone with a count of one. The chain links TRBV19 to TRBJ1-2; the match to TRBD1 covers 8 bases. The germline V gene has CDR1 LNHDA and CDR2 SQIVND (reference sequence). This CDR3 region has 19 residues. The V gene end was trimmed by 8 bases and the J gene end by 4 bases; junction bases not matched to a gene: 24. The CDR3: CASSKPDRVVGSAPYGYTF. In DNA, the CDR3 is TGTGCCAGTTCCAAACCGGACAGGGTTGTAGGCTCAGCTCCCTATGGCTACACCTTC. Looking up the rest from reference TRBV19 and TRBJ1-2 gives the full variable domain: DGGITQSPKYLFRKEGQNVTLSCEQNLNHDAMYWYRQDPGQGLRLIYYSQIVNDFQKGDIAEGYSVSREKKESFPLTVTSAQKNPTAFYLCASSKPDRVVGSAPYGYTFGSGTRLTVV.

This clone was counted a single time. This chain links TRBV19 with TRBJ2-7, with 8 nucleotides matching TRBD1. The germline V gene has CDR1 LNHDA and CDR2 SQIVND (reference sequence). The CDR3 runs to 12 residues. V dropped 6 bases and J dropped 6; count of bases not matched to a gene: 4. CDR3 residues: CASRSDRGEQYF. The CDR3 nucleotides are TGTGCCAGTAGAAGCGACAGGGGCGAGCAGTACTTC.

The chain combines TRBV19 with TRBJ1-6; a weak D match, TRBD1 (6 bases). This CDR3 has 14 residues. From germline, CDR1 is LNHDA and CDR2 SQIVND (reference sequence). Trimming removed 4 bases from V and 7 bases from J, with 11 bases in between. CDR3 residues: CASSTSQGNSPLHF. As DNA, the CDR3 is TGTGCCAGTAGTACCAGTCAGGGGAATTCACCCCTCCACTTT.

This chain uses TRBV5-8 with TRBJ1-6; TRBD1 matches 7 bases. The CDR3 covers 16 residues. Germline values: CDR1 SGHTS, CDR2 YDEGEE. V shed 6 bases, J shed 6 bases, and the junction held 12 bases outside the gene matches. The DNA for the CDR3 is TGTGCCAGCACACGATTTAGTGCAGGGGGTAATTCACCCCTCCACTTT. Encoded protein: CASTRFSAGGNSPLHF. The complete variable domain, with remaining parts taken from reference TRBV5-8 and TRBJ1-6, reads EAGVTQSPTHLIKTRGQQATLRCSPISGHTSVYWYQQALGLGLQFLLWYDEGEERNRGNFPPRFSGRQFPNYSSELNVNALELEDSALYLCASTRFSAGGNSPLHFGNGTRLTVT.

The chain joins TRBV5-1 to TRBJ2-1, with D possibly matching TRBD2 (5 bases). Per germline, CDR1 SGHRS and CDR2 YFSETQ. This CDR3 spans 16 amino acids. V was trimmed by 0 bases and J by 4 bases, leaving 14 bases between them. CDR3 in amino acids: CASSLGAGTRYNEQFF. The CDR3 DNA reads TGCGCCAGCAGCTTGGGGGCGGGCACCCGATACAATGAGCAGTTCTTC.

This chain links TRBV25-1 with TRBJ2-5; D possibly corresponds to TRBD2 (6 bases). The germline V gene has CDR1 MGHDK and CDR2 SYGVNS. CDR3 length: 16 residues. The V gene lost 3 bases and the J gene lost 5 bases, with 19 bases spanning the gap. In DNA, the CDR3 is TGTGCCAGCAGTGACCCGGGACTGGGGCATTGGGAGACCCAGTACTTC. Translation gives CASSDPGLGHWETQYF. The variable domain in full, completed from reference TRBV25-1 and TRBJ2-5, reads EADIYQTPRYLVIGTGKKITLECSQTMGHDKMYWYQQDPGMELHLIHYSYGVNSTEKGDLSSESTVSRIRTEHFPLTLESARPSHTSQYLCASSDPGLGHWETQYFGPGTRLLVL.

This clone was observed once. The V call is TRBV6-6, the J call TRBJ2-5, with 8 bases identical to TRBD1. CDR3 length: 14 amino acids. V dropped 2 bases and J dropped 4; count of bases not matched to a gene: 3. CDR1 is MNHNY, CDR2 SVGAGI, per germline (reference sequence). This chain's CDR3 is CASSYHTGGETQYF. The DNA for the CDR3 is TGTGCCAGCAGTTACCACACAGGGGGAGAGACCCAGTACTTC.

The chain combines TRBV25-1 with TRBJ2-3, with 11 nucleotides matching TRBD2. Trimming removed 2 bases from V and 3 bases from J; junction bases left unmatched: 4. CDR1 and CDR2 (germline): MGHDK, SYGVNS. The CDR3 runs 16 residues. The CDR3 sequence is CASSEGLAGLTDTQYF. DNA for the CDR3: TGTGCCAGCAGTGAAGGACTAGCGGGCCTTACAGATACGCAGTATTTT.

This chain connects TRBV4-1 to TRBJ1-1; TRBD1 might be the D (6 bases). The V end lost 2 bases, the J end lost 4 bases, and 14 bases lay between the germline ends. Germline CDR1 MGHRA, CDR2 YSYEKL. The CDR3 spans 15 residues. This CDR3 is CASSQLQGGSTEAFF. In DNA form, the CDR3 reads TGCGCCAGCAGCCAACTACAGGGAGGATCCACTGAAGCTTTCTTT.

CDR3 amino acids: CASSLDLGETQYF. In DNA form, the CDR3 reads TGTGCCAGCAGCTTAGATTTGGGGGAGACCCAGTACTTC. The gene calls are TRBV7-2 and TRBJ2-5; no clear D. This CDR3 has 13 residues. Germline-derived CDR1 and CDR2 are SGHTA and FQGNSA. Trimming cost V 1 base and J 5 bases, with 8 bases left between them.